Listed below are T cell receptor beta chains from one sample, sequenced in a study of identical twins. TCRdb re-analysed the 5' RACE reads in MiXCR, keeping a single row per CDR3 protein. The sample yields under 250,000 distinct CDR3 sequences, around 6.8% seen once. This same sample was also part of a study on yellow fever vaccine responses in identical twins.

Sequencing used memory (CD45RO+) T cells sorted from blood. The receptors here all came from a woman aged 18-30 years in good health. The conserved cysteine and the conserved F or W are not part of the CDR3 here. D genes are given only for firm matches.

J | V | D | CDR3
TRBJ1-1 | TRBV6-5 | TRBD1 | ASSSGTGGLLNTEAF
TRBJ2-3 | TRBV5-6 | TRBD2 | ASSRLAGGLSTDTQY
TRBJ2-1 | TRBV20-1 | NA | SARDLSSSNEQF
TRBJ2-4 | TRBV28 | NA | ASSLRSGTAIAKNIQY
TRBJ1-1 | TRBV5-1 | NA | ASSLTSGGAEAF
TRBJ1-1 | TRBV18 | NA | ASSRLDTNTEAF
TRBJ1-5 | TRBV25-1 | NA | ASSSGHHLGQPQH
TRBJ2-6 | TRBV5-1 | NA | ASGEGGNVLT
TRBJ1-1 | TRBV10-3 | NA | AISGKESTEAF
TRBJ1-4 | TRBV15 | NA | ATSRGSQGIGEKLF
TRBJ2-5 | TRBV10-3 | TRBD2 | AISLLAGAGETQY
TRBJ2-3 | TRBV10-2 | NA | ASSMTRGPTDTQY
TRBJ2-7 | TRBV3-1 | TRBD2 | ATSKQMPSGSPHPYEQY
TRBJ2-3 | TRBV19 | NA | ASSMRLRGDTQY
TRBJ2-3 | TRBV6-1 | TRBD2 | ATRLAGAGADTQY
TRBJ2-7 | TRBV11-2 | NA | ASSFLGIDEQY
TRBJ2-3 | TRBV10-3 | TRBD1 | AISESKGPGQGLTDTQY
TRBJ2-3 | TRBV5-1 | TRBD2 | ASSLDWGGSTDTQY
TRBJ2-7 | TRBV28 | TRBD1 | ASRSDRASYEQY
TRBJ2-7 | TRBV4-2 | NA | ASSQERRLAYEQY
TRBJ2-1 | TRBV7-8 | NA | ASLRGGGGTYNEQF
TRBJ2-7 | TRBV18 | TRBD2 | ASSPGGTSGSYEQY
TRBJ2-7 | TRBV5-8 | TRBD2 | ASSRSSGGTYEQY
TRBJ1-1 | TRBV24-1 | NA | ATSGVGRNTEAF
TRBJ2-5 | TRBV18 | NA | ASSPARYQETQY
TRBJ1-6 | TRBV4-1 | NA | ASSQASPYNSPLH
TRBJ2-7 | TRBV20-1 | TRBD2 | SARDLAGTYEQY
TRBJ2-5 | TRBV20-1 | TRBD1 | SATLHTGEETQY
TRBJ2-3 | TRBV6-4 | TRBD2 | ASSDSLAGHTDTQY